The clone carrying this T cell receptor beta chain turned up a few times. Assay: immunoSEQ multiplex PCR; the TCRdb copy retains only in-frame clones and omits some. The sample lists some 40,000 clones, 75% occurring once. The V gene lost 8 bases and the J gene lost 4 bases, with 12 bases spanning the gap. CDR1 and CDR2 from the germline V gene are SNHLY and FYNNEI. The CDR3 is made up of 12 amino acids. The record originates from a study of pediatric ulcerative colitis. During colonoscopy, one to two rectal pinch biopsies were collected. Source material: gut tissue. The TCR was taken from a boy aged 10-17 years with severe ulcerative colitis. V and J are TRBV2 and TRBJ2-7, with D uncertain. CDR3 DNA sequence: TGTGCCAGCGTCCAGTTTGAATACGAGCAGTACTTC. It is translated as CASVQFEYEQYF.